The present T cell receptor (beta chain) was sequenced within a study of T cell changes during pregnancy in multiple sclerosis. This table comes from immunoSEQ multiplex PCR, and its TCRdb copy is limited to in-frame clones, with some not included. The table lists some 70,000 clones, about 91% of them singletons. The length of the CDR3 is 15 residues. Deletions cut 2 bases from V and 3 bases from J, with 13 bases between. Germline V gene sequence: CDR1 SGHAT, CDR2 FQNNGV. Source: peripheral blood, taken in the second trimester of pregnancy. The V call is TRBV11-2, the J call TRBJ1-2; D gene uncertain. The TCR originated in a female donor in good health, enrolled as a control in a pregnancy study. The CDR3 spells CASSLKLAVDYGYTF. The CDR3 DNA follows: TGTGCCAGCAGCTTAAAACTGGCGGTAGACTATGGCTACACCTTC.